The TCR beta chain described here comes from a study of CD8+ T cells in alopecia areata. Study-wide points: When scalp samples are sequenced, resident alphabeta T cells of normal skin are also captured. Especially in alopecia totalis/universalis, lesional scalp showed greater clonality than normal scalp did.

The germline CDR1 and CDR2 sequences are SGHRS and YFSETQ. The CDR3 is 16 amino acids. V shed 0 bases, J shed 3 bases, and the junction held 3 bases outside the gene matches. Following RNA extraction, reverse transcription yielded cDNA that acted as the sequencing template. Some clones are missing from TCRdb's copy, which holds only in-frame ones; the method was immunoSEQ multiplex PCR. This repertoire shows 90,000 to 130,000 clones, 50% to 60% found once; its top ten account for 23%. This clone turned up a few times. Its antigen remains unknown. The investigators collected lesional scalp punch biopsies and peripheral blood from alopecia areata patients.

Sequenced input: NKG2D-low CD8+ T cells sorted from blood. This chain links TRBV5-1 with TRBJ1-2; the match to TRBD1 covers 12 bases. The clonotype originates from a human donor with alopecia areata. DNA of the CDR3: TGCGCCAGCAGCTTGGAAGGGACAGGGGGCGACTATGGCTACACCTTC. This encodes CASSLEGTGGDYGYTF.